This T cell receptor (beta chain) was identified during a study of follicular helper T cells after annual influenza vaccination. The V segment lost 5 bases and the J segment 4 bases; nucleotides outside the gene matches: 6. Germline CDR1 MNHNY, CDR2 SVGAGI (reference sequence). This CDR3 has 14 residues. Sample time point: 2014-2015 season, 7 days after vaccination. Using immunoSEQ multiplex PCR, the repertoire was profiled, and TCRdb retains in-frame clones only, with some absent. This table holds roughly 7,700 clones, 70% to 90% found once. This sequence was found in an adult who received the influenza vaccine. The source material was CXCR5+ CD38- circulating T follicular helper cells from blood, sampled 7 days after influenza vaccination. Described subset: circulating Tfh, non-naive CD4+CXCR5+PD-1+ (ICOS+CD38+ or ICOS-CD38-). The rearrangement links TRBV6-6 to TRBJ2-7, with 9 bases fitting TRBD1. In DNA form, the CDR3 reads TGTGCCAGCAGTAATGGACAGGGGCGGTACGAGCAGTACTTC. Its translation is CASSNGQGRYEQYF.